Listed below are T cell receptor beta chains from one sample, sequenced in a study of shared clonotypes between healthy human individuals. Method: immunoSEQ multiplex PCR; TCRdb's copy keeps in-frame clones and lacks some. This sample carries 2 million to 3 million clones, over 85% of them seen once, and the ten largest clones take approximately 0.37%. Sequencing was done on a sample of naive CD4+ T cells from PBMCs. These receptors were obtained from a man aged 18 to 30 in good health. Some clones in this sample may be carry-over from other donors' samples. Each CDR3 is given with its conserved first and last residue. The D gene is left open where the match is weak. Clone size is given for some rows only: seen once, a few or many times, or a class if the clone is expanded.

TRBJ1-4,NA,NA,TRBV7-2,CASSSPPGRNNEKLFF,TGTGCCAGCAGCTCGCCTCCGGGACGCAACAATGAAAAACTGTTTTTT
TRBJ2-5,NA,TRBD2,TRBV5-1,CASSRRAGGPETQYF,TGCGCCAGCAGCAGAAGAGCGGGAGGGCCAGAGACCCAGTACTTC
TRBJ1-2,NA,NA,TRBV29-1,CSVEDPLRGYGYTF,TGCAGCGTTGAAGATCCCCTAAGGGGCTATGGCTACACCTTC
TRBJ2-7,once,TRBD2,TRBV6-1,CASRPGLASYEQYF,TGTGCCAGCAGACCGGGACTAGCGAGCTACGAGCAGTACTTC
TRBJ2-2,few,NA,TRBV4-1,CASSQVALPGELFF,TGCGCCAGCAGCCAAGTCGCCCTCCCCGGGGAGCTGTTTTTT
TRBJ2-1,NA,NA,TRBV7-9,CASSDGPGTPKKNEQFF,TGTGCCAGCAGCGATGGCCCCGGGACACCCAAAAAAAATGAGCAGTTCTTC
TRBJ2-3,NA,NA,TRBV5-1,CASSLAALSGPDTQYF,TGCGCCAGCAGCTTGGCCGCCCTTTCTGGGCCAGATACGCAGTATTTT
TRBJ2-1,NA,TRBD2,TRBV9,CASSISGSGSYNEQFF,TGTGCCAGCAGCATTAGCGGGAGCGGGTCCTACAATGAGCAGTTCTTC
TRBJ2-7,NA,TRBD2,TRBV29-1,CSVGRTSGIEQYF,TGCAGCGTTGGAAGGACTAGCGGGATCGAGCAGTACTTC
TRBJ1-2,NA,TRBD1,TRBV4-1,CASSQGTTGYYGYTF,TGCGCCAGCAGCCAAGGAACGACAGGGTACTATGGCTACACCTTC